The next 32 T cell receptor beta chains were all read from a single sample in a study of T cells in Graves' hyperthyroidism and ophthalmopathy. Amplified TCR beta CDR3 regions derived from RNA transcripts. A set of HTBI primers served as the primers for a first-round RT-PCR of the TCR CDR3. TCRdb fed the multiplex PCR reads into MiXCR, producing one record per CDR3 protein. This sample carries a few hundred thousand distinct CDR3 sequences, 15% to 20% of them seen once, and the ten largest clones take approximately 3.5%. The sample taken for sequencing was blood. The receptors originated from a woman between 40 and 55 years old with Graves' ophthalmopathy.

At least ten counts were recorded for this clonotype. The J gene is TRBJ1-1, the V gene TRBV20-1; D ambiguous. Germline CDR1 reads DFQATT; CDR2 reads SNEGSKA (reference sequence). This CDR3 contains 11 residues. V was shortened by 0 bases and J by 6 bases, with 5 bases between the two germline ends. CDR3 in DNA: TGCAGTGCTAGAGATCTCGCTGAAGCTTTCTTT. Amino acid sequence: CSARDLAEAFF.

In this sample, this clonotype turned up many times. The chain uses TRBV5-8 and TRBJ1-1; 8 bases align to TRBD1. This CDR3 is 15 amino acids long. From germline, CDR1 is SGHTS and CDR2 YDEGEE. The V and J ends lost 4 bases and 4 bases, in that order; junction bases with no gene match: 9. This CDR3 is CASSHKTGAGTEAFF. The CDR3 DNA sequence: TGTGCCAGCAGCCACAAGACAGGGGCGGGCACTGAAGCTTTCTTT.

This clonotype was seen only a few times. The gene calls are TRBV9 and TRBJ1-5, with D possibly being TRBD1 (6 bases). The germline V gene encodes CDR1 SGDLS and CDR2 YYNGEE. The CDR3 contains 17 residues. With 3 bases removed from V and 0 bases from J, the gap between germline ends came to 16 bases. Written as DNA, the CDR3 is TGTGCCAGCAGCGAGGTCGGGGGCGCGAATAGCAATCAGCCCCAGCATTTT. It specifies CASSEVGGANSNQPQHF. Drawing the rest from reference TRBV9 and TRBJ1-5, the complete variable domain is DSGVTQTPKHLITATGQRVTLRCSPRSGDLSVYWYQQSLDQGLQFLIQYYNGEERAKGNILERFSAQQFPDLHSELNLSSLELGDSALYFCASSEVGGANSNQPQHFGDGTRLSIL.

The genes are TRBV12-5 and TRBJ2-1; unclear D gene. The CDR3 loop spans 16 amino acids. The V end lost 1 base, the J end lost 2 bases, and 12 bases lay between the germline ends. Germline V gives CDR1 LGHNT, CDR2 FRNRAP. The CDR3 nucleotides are TGTGCTAGTGGTTTGGGGACGTACGTCCCCTACAATGAGCAGTTCTTC. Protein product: CASGLGTYVPYNEQFF.

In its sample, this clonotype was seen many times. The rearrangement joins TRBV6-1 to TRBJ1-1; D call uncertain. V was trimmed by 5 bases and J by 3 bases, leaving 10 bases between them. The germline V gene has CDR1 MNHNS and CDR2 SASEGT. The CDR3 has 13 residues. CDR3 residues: CASSSRPDTEAFF. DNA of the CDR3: TGTGCCAGCAGTTCCCGTCCCGACACTGAAGCTTTCTTT.

In nucleotides, the CDR3 is TGCGCCAGCAGTGATGGACAAGAGCAGTTCTTC. This translates into CASSDGQEQFF. The chain uses TRBV10-2 and TRBJ2-1, with TRBD1 as a possible D gene (5 bases). V lost 3 bases and J 10 bases, leaving 7 bases between the germline ends. This CDR3 has 11 residues. CDR1 is WSHSY, CDR2 SAAADI, per germline.

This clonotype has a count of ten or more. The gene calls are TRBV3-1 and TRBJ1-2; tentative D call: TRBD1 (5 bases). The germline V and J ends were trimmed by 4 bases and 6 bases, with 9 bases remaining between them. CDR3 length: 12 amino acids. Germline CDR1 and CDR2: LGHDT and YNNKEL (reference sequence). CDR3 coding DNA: TGTGCCAGCAGCCGTCCAGGGAATGGCTACACCTTC. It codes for CASSRPGNGYTF.

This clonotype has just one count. CDR3 bases: TGTGCCAGTAGTATCACGCCGGGACAGGGGGGAGATGAGCAGTTCTTC. This codes for CASSITPGQGGDEQFF. The chain is built from TRBV19 and TRBJ2-1; 11 bases are a match to TRBD1. V lost 3 bases to trimming and J lost 8 bases; unmatched junction nucleotides: 9. Looked up from germline, CDR1 is LNHDA and CDR2 is SQIVND (reference sequence). CDR3 length: 16 residues.

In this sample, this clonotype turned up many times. The CDR3 loop is CASSYSANTEAFF. CDR3 DNA: TGTGCCAGCAGTTACTCAGCGAACACTGAAGCTTTCTTT. V is TRBV6-6 and J is TRBJ1-1, with unresolved D. This CDR3 contains 13 residues. CDR1 and CDR2 (germline): MNHNY, SVGAGI (reference sequence). Trimming removed 0 bases at V and 1 base at J, with 3 bases between.

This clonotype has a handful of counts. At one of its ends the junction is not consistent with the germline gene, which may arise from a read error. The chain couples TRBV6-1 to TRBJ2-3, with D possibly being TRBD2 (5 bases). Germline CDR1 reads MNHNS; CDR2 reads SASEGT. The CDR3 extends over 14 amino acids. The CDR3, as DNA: TGTGCCAGCAGTGAATTCGGGGAGTCAGATGCGCAGTATTTT. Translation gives CASSEFGESDAQYF.

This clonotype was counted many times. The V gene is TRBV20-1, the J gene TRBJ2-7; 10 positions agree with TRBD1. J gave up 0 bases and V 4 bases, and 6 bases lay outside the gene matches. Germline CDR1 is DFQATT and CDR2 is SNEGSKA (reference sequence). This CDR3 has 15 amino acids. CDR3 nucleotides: TGCAGTGCTACAAGGACAGGGGGAAACTCCTACGAGCAGTACTTC. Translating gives CSATRTGGNSYEQYF.

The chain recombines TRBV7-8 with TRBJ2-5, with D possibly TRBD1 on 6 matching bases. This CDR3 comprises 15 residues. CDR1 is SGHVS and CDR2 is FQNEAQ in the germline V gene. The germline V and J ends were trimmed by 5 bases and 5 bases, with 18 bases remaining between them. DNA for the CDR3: TGTGCCAGCAGCGAATGGGAACAGGGTATCGAGACCCAGTACTTC. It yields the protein CASSEWEQGIETQYF.

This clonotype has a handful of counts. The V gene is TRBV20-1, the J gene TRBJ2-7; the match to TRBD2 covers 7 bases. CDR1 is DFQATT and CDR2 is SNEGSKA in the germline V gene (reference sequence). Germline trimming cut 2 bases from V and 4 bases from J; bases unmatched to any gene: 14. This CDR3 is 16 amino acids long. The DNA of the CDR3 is TGCAGTGCTAGACCCGGCGGGGGAGGGCCCTCATACGAGCAGTACTTC. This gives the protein CSARPGGGGPSYEQYF.

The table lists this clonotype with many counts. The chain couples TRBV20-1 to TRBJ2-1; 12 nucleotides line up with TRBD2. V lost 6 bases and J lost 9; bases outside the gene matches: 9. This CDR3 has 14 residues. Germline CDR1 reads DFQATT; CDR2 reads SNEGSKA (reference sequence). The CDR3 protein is CSAPPSGGGGEQFF. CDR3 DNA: TGCAGTGCCCCCCCTAGCGGGGGGGGTGGTGAGCAGTTCTTC.

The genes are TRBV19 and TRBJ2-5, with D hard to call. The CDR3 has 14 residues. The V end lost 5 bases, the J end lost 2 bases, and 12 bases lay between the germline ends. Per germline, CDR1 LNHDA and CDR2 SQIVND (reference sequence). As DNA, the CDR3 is TGTGCCAGTAGTCGGGTGGCAGTACAAGAGACCCAGTACTTC. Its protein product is CASSRVAVQETQYF.

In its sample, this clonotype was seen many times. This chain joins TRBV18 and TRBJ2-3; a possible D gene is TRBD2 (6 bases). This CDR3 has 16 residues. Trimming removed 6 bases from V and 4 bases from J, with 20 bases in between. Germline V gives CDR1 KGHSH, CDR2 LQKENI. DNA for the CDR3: TGTGCCAGCTCGGCTGTGGACGGAGCGGGCGCAGATACGCAGTATTTT. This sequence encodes CASSAVDGAGADTQYF. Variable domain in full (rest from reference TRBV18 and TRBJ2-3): NAGVMQNPRHLVRRRGQEARLRCSPMKGHSHVYWYRQLPEEGLKFMVYLQKENIIDESGMPKERFSAEFPKEGPSILRIQQVVRGDSAAYFCASSAVDGAGADTQYFGPGTRLTVL.

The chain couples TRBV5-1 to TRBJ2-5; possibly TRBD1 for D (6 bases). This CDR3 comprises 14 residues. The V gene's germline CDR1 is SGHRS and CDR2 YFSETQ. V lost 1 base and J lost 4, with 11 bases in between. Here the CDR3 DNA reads TGCGCCAGCAGCTTGAGTACAGGGACAGAGACCCAGTACTTC. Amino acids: CASSLSTGTETQYF.

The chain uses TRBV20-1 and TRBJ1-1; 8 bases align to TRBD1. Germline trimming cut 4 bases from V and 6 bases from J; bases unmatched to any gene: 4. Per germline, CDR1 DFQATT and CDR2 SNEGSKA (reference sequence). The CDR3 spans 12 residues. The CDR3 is CSANTGGAEAFF. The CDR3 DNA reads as TGCAGTGCTAATACAGGGGGGGCTGAAGCTTTCTTT.

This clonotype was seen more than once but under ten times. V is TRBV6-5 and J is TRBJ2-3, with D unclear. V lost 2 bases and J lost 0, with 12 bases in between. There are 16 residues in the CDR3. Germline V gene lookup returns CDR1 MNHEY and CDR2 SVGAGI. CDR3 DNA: TGTGCCAGCAGTTACAGTCGCGGACCTAGCACAGATACGCAGTATTTT. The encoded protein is CASSYSRGPSTDTQYF.

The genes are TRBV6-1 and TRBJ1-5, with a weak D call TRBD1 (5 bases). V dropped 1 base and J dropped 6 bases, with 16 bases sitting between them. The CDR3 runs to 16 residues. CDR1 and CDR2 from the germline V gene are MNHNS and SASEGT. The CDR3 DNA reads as TGTGCCAGCAGTGAAGAAGGCAGGGAAAGGGGTCAGCCCCAGCATTTT. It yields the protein CASSEEGRERGQPQHF.

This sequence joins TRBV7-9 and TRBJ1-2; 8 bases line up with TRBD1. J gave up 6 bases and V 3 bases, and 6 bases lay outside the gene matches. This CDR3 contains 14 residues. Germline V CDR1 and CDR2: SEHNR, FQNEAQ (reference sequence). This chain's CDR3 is CASSFLDRGNGYTF. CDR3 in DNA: TGTGCCAGCAGCTTCCTCGACAGGGGAAATGGCTACACCTTC.

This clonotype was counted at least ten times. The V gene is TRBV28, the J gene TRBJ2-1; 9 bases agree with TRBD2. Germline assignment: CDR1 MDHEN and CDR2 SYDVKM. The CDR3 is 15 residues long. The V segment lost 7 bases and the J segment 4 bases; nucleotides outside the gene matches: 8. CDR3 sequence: CASTAGGLRYNEQFF. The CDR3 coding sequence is TGTGCCAGCACGGCGGGGGGGCTGAGGTACAATGAGCAGTTCTTC.

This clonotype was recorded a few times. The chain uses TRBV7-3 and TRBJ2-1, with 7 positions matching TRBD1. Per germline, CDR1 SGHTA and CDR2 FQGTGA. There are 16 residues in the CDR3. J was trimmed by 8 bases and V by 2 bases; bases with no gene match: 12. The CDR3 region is CASSLDGTAQAHEQFF. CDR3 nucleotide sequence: TGTGCCAGCAGCTTAGATGGGACAGCCCAGGCCCATGAGCAGTTCTTC.

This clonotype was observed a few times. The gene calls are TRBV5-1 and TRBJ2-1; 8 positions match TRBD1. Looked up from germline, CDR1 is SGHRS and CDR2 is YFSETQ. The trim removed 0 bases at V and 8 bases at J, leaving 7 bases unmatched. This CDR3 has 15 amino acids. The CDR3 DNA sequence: TGCGCCAGCAGCTTGGAAGGACAGGGTTCGGATGAGCAGTTCTTC. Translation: CASSLEGQGSDEQFF.

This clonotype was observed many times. CDR3 nucleotide sequence: TGTGCCAGCAGCCGAGGTGGCGAGGTTGCTTTCTTT. Encoded protein: CASSRGGEVAFF. V gene TRBV3-1 combines with J gene TRBJ1-1, with no clear D. The CDR3 runs 12 residues. The germline CDR1 and CDR2 sequences are LGHDT and YNNKEL (reference sequence). Trimming cost V 4 bases and J 11 bases, with 14 bases left between them.

The CDR3 sequence: CATAGGPPYYGYTF. The CDR3 DNA is TGTGCCACCGCAGGGGGCCCGCCGTACTATGGCTACACCTTC. The chain has TRBV19 and TRBJ1-2; 8 bases line up with TRBD1. Germline V CDR1 and CDR2: LNHDA, SQIVND (reference sequence). The CDR3 extends over 14 amino acids. The trim removed 10 bases at V and 3 bases at J, leaving 10 bases unmatched.

CDR3 bases: TGCAGTGCTCTGATGGGGAATGGCTACACCTTC. It translates to CSALMGNGYTF. The chain has TRBV20-1 and TRBJ1-2; D gene unclear. The V and J ends lost 5 bases and 6 bases respectively, with 10 bases between them. CDR1 is DFQATT and CDR2 is SNEGSKA in the germline V gene (reference sequence). This CDR3 has 11 amino acids.

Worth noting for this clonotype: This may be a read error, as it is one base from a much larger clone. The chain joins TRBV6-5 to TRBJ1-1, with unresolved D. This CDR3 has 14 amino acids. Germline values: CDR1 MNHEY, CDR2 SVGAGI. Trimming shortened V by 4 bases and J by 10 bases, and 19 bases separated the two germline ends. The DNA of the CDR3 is TGTGCCAGCAGTTTGGGCCGAGACCCCCCTGTAGCTTTCTTT. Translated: CASSLGRDPPVAFF.

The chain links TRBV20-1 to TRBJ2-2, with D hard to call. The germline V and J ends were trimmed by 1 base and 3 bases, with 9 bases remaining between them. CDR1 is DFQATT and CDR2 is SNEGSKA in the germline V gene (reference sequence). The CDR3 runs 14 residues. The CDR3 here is CSARGQVYTGELFF. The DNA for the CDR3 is TGCAGTGCTAGAGGCCAGGTCTACACCGGGGAGCTGTTTTTT.

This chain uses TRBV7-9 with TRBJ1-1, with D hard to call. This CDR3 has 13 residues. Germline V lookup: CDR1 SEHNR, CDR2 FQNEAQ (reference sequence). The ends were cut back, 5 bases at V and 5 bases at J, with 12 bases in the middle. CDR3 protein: CASSRNRETEAFF. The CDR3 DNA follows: TGTGCCAGCAGCCGTAACAGAGAAACTGAAGCTTTCTTT.

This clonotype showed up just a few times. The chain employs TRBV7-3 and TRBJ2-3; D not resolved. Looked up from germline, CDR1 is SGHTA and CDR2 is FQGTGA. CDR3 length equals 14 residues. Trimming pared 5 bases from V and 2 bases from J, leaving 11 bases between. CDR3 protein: CASSPKVDTDTQYF. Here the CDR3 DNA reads TGTGCCAGCAGCCCCAAGGTGGACACAGATACGCAGTATTTT.

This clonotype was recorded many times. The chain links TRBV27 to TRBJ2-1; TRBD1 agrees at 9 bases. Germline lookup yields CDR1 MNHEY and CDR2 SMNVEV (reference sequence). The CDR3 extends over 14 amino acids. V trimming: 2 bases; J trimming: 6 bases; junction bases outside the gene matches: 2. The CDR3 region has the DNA TGTGCCAGCAGTTTACGGGACAGGGTCAATGAGCAGTTCTTC. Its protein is CASSLRDRVNEQFF.